The 32 T cell receptor beta chains reported below all come from one sample, sequenced in a study of cytomegalovirus exposure and HLA in healthy donors. Assay used: immunoSEQ multiplex PCR; TCRdb lists only in-frame clones, some missing. The sample has some 200,000 clones, around 82% seen once; the top ten hold approximately 2.9%. Sequenced input: PBMCs. The origin of the receptors is a woman younger than 35 in good health and CMV-seropositive.

The V and J genes are TRBV6-5 and TRBJ1-5; TRBD1 matches at 8 bases. V lost 5 bases, J lost 3 bases, and 6 bases stayed unmatched. Germline CDR1 is MNHEY and CDR2 is SVGAGI. The CDR3 spans 15 residues. CDR3 loop: CASSPGQGPNQPQHF. DNA of the CDR3: TGTGCCAGCAGTCCCGGACAGGGCCCCAATCAGCCCCAGCATTTT.

The chain combines TRBV5-1 with TRBJ1-1; 8 nucleotides line up with TRBD1. This CDR3 is 14 amino acids long. V lost 6 bases, J lost 0 bases, and 4 bases stayed unmatched. The germline V gene encodes CDR1 SGHRS and CDR2 YFSETQ. The CDR3, as DNA: TGCGCCAGCAAAACAGGGGGGCTGAACACTGAAGCTTTCTTT. Protein: CASKTGGLNTEAFF.

This rearrangement joins TRBV4-3 to TRBJ2-7; perhaps TRBD1 as D (5 bases). The CDR3 spans 15 residues. Trimming took off 1 base at V and 9 bases at J, with 19 bases between the two ends. Germline V gene sequence: CDR1 LGHNA, CDR2 YSLEER. This chain's CDR3 is CASSQAWGAIEVQYF. CDR3 DNA: TGCGCCAGCAGCCAAGCCTGGGGCGCAATCGAGGTGCAGTACTTC.

The table lists this clone with a count of one. CDR3: CATSRDLMNTEAFF. CDR3 nucleotide sequence: TGTGCCACCAGCAGAGACCTTATGAACACTGAAGCTTTCTTT. This chain uses TRBV15 with TRBJ1-1, with unresolved D. The CDR3 contains 14 residues. Germline V CDR1 and CDR2: LNHNV, YYDKDF (reference sequence). Trimming took 0 bases from V and 0 from J, leaving 5 bases between them.

The chain uses TRBV6-1 and TRBJ1-5; D is perhaps TRBD1 (6 bases). CDR3 size: 14 residues. V shed 4 bases and J shed 4 bases, with 11 bases lying between them. Germline CDR1 and CDR2: MNHNS and SASEGT. The CDR3 spells CASSADSGNQPQHF. The CDR3 nucleotides are TGTGCCAGCAGTGCGGACAGTGGTAATCAGCCCCAGCATTTT.

The rearrangement joins TRBV4-2 to TRBJ2-5; possibly TRBD1 for D (6 bases). The CDR3 spans 15 residues. The germline V gene has CDR1 LGHNA and CDR2 YNFKEQ. V was shortened by 3 bases and J by 1 base, with 12 bases between the two germline ends. This CDR3 reads CASSQTWDTQETQYF. The CDR3 DNA is TGTGCCAGCAGCCAGACCTGGGACACCCAAGAGACCCAGTACTTC.

The J gene is TRBJ1-2, the V gene TRBV5-5; no clear D gene. In germline, CDR1 is SGHKS, CDR2 YYEKEE (reference sequence). The CDR3 totals 14 residues. Deletions cut 6 bases from V and 6 bases from J, with 18 bases between. CDR3 bases: TGTGCCAGCACCCCCGGGATTAGGGTAGATGGCTACACCTTC. Translated: CASTPGIRVDGYTF.

This chain uses TRBV18 with TRBJ2-7, with D possibly matching TRBD1 (6 bases). Deletions cut 5 bases from V and 0 bases from J, with 14 bases between. This CDR3 contains 15 residues. Germline V gene data show CDR1 as KGHSH and CDR2 as LQKENI. In DNA form, the CDR3 reads TGTGCCAGCTCAGGACAGAGTAAAATCTCCTACGAGCAGTACTTC. Translation gives CASSGQSKISYEQYF.

The chain couples TRBV28 to TRBJ1-6; D gene ambiguous. The CDR3 consists of 14 residues. V was clipped by 6 bases and J by 0 bases, with 6 bases between them. Germline values: CDR1 MDHEN, CDR2 SYDVKM. CDR3 amino acids: CASRLSSYNSPLHF. The CDR3 DNA reads as TGTGCCAGCAGACTAAGCTCCTATAATTCACCCCTCCACTTT.

This chain connects TRBV7-9 to TRBJ1-1, with D uncertain. The V gene's germline CDR1 is SEHNR and CDR2 FQNEAQ (reference sequence). CDR3 length: 16 residues. V dropped 5 bases and J dropped 4 bases, with 20 bases sitting between them. Here the CDR3 DNA reads TGTGCCAGCAGCATACCTCCGGAGGGTTCGATCACTGAAGCTTTCTTT. Translated, it gives CASSIPPEGSITEAFF.

The genes are TRBV7-9 and TRBJ2-7; perhaps TRBD1 as D (5 bases). Trimming shortened V by 5 bases and J by 0 bases, and 17 bases separated the two germline ends. CDR3 length equals 16 residues. The germline V gene encodes CDR1 SEHNR and CDR2 FQNEAQ (reference sequence). The CDR3 loop reads CASSAGTGQSSYEQYF. In DNA, the CDR3 is TGTGCCAGCAGCGCAGGTACAGGACAAAGCTCCTACGAGCAGTACTTC.

The chain uses TRBV5-4 and TRBJ1-1, with D maybe TRBD1 (5 bases). V was clipped by 4 bases and J by 2 bases, with 15 bases between them. The CDR3 extends over 15 amino acids. Germline V lookup: CDR1 SGHNT, CDR2 YYREEE (reference sequence). The CDR3 loop is CASSRHAGGNTEAFF. The CDR3 DNA sequence: TGTGCCAGCAGCCGTCACGCGGGGGGTAACACTGAAGCTTTCTTT. Based on the CDR3 plus reference TRBV5-4 and TRBJ1-1, the full variable domain is ETGVTQSPTHLIKTRGQQVTLRCSSQSGHNTVSWYQQALGQGPQFIFQYYREEENGRGNFPPRFSGLQFPNYSSELNVNALELDDSALYLCASSRHAGGNTEAFFGQGTRLTVV.

The chain uses TRBV7-3 and TRBJ2-3; D may be TRBD1 (5 bases). Germline V gene data show CDR1 as SGHTA and CDR2 as FQGTGA. Deletions cut 6 bases from V and 4 bases from J, with 20 bases between. CDR3 length: 16 residues. The CDR3 spells CASSQGHPGLSDTQYF. The CDR3 bases are TGTGCCAGCAGTCAAGGACATCCTGGCTTGTCAGATACGCAGTATTTT.

The V gene is TRBV7-7, the J gene TRBJ2-3, with TRBD1 as a possible D gene (5 bases). Germline lookup yields CDR1 SSHAT and CDR2 FNYEAQ (reference sequence). The CDR3 extends over 15 amino acids. V dropped 4 bases and J dropped 6 bases, with 17 bases sitting between them. The CDR3 here is CASSSSLGAVDTQYF. The CDR3 region has the DNA TGTGCCAGCAGCTCCTCTCTAGGGGCGGTGGATACGCAGTATTTT.

The chain combines TRBV10-3 with TRBJ2-2; 11 bases match TRBD1. Germline V gene data show CDR1 as ENHRY and CDR2 as SYGVKD. V shed 4 bases and J 5 bases; nucleotides not matched to a gene: 6. The CDR3 extends over 16 amino acids. The CDR3 DNA follows: TGTGCCATCAGTGGAAAGGGACAGGGGGATACCGGGGAGCTGTTTTTT. Residues: CAISGKGQGDTGELFF.

CDR3 sequence (DNA): TGTGCCAGCCAAGGCAGGGCCTACGAGCAGTACTTC. It translates to CASQGRAYEQYF. This chain links TRBV2 with TRBJ2-7; possibly TRBD1 for D (5 bases). CDR3 length: 12 amino acids. The germline V gene has CDR1 SNHLY and CDR2 FYNNEI. The V end was cut by 8 bases, the J end by 2 bases, with 10 bases between.

The V gene is TRBV19, the J gene TRBJ1-5, with 9 positions matching TRBD1. The V gene's germline CDR1 is LNHDA and CDR2 SQIVND (reference sequence). After removal of 3 bases from V and 3 bases from J, the junction contained 3 bases not matched to a gene. The length of the CDR3 is 15 residues. CDR3 protein: CASSINRGPNQPQHF. In DNA form, the CDR3 reads TGTGCCAGTAGTATTAACAGGGGGCCCAATCAGCCCCAGCATTTT.

The gene calls are TRBV25-1 and TRBJ1-1; 7 bases align to TRBD1. The germline V gene has CDR1 MGHDK and CDR2 SYGVNS. The CDR3 has 14 amino acids. J gave up 3 bases and V 7 bases, and 8 bases lay outside the gene matches. The CDR3 DNA sequence: TGTGCCAGCAATCCCCAGGGGGGTCACACTGAAGCTTTCTTT. Translation: CASNPQGGHTEAFF.

J is TRBJ1-5 and V is TRBV15; tentatively, D is TRBD1 (5 bases). Germline V gene lookup returns CDR1 LNHNV and CDR2 YYDKDF (reference sequence). V was trimmed by 0 bases and J by 8 bases, leaving 17 bases between them. This CDR3 comprises 16 residues. CDR3 nucleotides: TGTGCCACCAGCAGAGATCAAACAGGCCCCATGGAGCCCCAGCATTTT. Its protein is CATSRDQTGPMEPQHF.

The rearrangement links TRBV7-8 to TRBJ1-1, with 9 bases matching TRBD1. V lost 1 base, J lost 1 base, and 10 bases stayed unmatched. This CDR3 has 18 amino acids. Germline V CDR1 and CDR2: SGHVS, FQNEAQ. CDR3 nucleotide sequence: TGTGCCAGCAGCTTAGTTCTTAGGACAGGGGCGAGGAACACTGAAGCTTTCTTT. Its translation: CASSLVLRTGARNTEAFF.

V is TRBV6-5 and J is TRBJ2-3; maybe TRBD1 (5 bases). The CDR3 spans 13 residues. CDR1 and CDR2 (germline): MNHEY, SVGAGI. The V end was cut by 0 bases, the J end by 8 bases, with 9 bases between. The CDR3 DNA reads as TGTGCCAGCAGTTACTCAGGGGCCTCTACGCAGTATTTT. Protein sequence: CASSYSGASTQYF.

The chain employs TRBV19 and TRBJ1-1; possibly TRBD1 for D (5 bases). Germline lookup yields CDR1 LNHDA and CDR2 SQIVND (reference sequence). This CDR3 contains 15 residues. Trimming left V 7 bases short and J 2 bases short, with 17 bases between. The CDR3 spells CASTPSGVYNTEAFF. The CDR3 nucleotides are TGTGCCAGTACCCCCTCGGGGGTATATAACACTGAAGCTTTCTTT.

The chain employs TRBV27 and TRBJ1-3; D is possibly TRBD1 (6 bases). Germline CDR1 MNHEY, CDR2 SMNVEV (reference sequence). V was trimmed by 5 bases and J by 5 bases, leaving 13 bases between them. This CDR3 contains 14 residues. The CDR3 region is CASSHDGQRNTIYF. In DNA form, the CDR3 reads TGTGCCAGCAGTCACGATGGACAGAGAAACACCATATATTTT.

This clone was detected only once. V gene TRBV6-6 combines with J gene TRBJ1-1, with TRBD1 matching 7 bases. CDR3 length equals 15 residues. From germline, CDR1 is MNHNY and CDR2 SVGAGI (reference sequence). Trimming at V came to 6 bases and at J to 3 bases, leaving 10 bases not matched to a gene. This CDR3 reads CASRKDRAGDTEAFF. CDR3 nucleotide sequence: TGTGCCAGCAGAAAAGACAGGGCAGGGGACACTGAAGCTTTCTTT.

The CDR3 protein is CASRVGYPDSPLHF. DNA of the CDR3: TGTGCCAGTAGGGTCGGGTATCCAGATTCACCCCTCCACTTT. The chain carries TRBV19 and TRBJ1-6, with D unclear. The CDR3 is 14 amino acids. Germline lookup yields CDR1 LNHDA and CDR2 SQIVND (reference sequence). V was cut by 6 bases and J by 8 bases, with 14 bases left in between.

The chain links TRBV15 to TRBJ2-7; 7 nucleotides line up with TRBD1. The V segment lost 4 bases and the J segment 6 bases; nucleotides outside the gene matches: 15. The CDR3 sequence is 16 residues long. CDR1 is LNHNV and CDR2 is YYDKDF in the germline V gene (reference sequence). As DNA, the CDR3 is TGTGCCACCAGCACCCCCTCGACAGGGTCCCTTATCGAGCAGTACTTC. The encoded protein is CATSTPSTGSLIEQYF.

J is TRBJ2-4 and V is TRBV6-1, with 10 bases fitting TRBD1. The CDR3 covers 13 residues. The J segment lost 16 bases and the V segment lost 2 bases, leaving 8 bases of the junction unmatched. CDR1 and CDR2 from the germline V gene are MNHNS and SASEGT. This chain's CDR3 is CASSETLRDRGYF. As DNA, the CDR3 is TGTGCCAGCAGTGAAACCCTTCGGGACAGGGGATACTTC.

The chain combines TRBV10-3 with TRBJ1-1; TRBD1 aligns across 7 bases. Germline-derived CDR1 and CDR2 are ENHRY and SYGVKD. Trimming took 0 bases from V and 3 from J; bases not matched to a gene: 1. The CDR3 is 14 amino acids. In nucleotides, the CDR3 is TGTGCCATCAGTGAGTCGAGGGGGCACACTGAAGCTTTCTTT. This translates into CAISESRGHTEAFF.

V and J are TRBV25-1 and TRBJ1-3, with D unresolved. Per the germline V gene, CDR1 is MGHDK and CDR2 is SYGVNS. The CDR3 runs 14 residues. V gave up 4 bases and J gave up 3 bases, with 10 bases separating them. The CDR3 spells CASSAAGGGNTIYF. The DNA of the CDR3 is TGTGCCAGCAGTGCAGCAGGAGGTGGAAACACCATATATTTT.

CDR3: CASSQDTPNAVTEAFF. The DNA of the CDR3 is TGCGCCAGCAGCCAAGATACTCCTAACGCCGTCACTGAAGCTTTCTTT. The rearrangement joins TRBV4-1 to TRBJ1-1; no reliable D call. Per germline, CDR1 MGHRA and CDR2 YSYEKL. Trimming cost V 0 bases and J 4 bases, with 15 bases left between them. The CDR3 contains 16 residues.

The V call is TRBV5-6, the J call TRBJ1-5, with TRBD1 as a possible D gene (5 bases). V was clipped by 5 bases and J by 2 bases, with 17 bases between them. This CDR3 has 16 residues. Germline assignment: CDR1 SGHDT and CDR2 YYEEEE. CDR3 coding DNA: TGTGCCAGCAGAAGGTGGTTTTCGGGGGGCAATCAGCCCCAGCATTTT. Translated, it gives CASRRWFSGGNQPQHF.

This clone has only one observation. The chain uses TRBV5-1 and TRBJ2-1; D perhaps matches TRBD1 (6 bases). The V end was cut by 0 bases, the J end by 4 bases, with 17 bases between. Germline V gene sequence: CDR1 SGHRS, CDR2 YFSETQ. The CDR3 spans 17 residues. The CDR3 region has the DNA TGCGCCAGCAGCTTGGAGGTCCAGGGGTCACAATACAATGAGCAGTTCTTC. The encoded protein is CASSLEVQGSQYNEQFF.